This note documents a single TCR beta chain sequence. This sample was taken from a study of shared clonotypes between healthy human individuals. The data were produced by immunoSEQ multiplex PCR, yet TCRdb's version contains in-frame clones alone and is incomplete. The table has some 2,100,000 clones, more than 90% seen once. Both subsets, CD45RA+ naive and CD45RA-negative memory, were split from the CD4+ cells. The CDR3 length is 13 residues. CDR1 is SGHTA, CDR2 FQGNSA, per germline. The germline V and J ends were trimmed by 2 bases and 1 base, with 6 bases remaining between them. The chain has TRBV7-2 and TRBJ2-7; D remains unclear. The specimen sequenced was naive CD4+ T cells sorted from blood. Subset here: CD45RA+ positively selected. This clonotype originated in a man aged 18 to 29 in good health. CDR3 region: CASSLSESYEQYF. CDR3 DNA: TGTGCCAGCAGCTTATCCGAATCCTACGAGCAGTACTTC.